This TCR beta chain was captured in a study of memory B cells and T cells in multiple sclerosis. General observations from the study: Normalization was needed because clone-set size differences affected shared clonotype counts.

About this clone itself: Antigen specificity is unknown.

Sequencing was performed with immunoSEQ multiplex PCR; in TCRdb, only in-frame clones are kept and a portion is missing. The sample lists some 14,000 clones; more than 65% were seen once. The sequenced sample was memory (CD45RO+) CD4+ T cells from blood. This TCR was recovered from a human donor with multiple sclerosis.

The CDR3 nucleotides read TGCAGTGCTCTTATTAGCTACGAGCAGTACTTC. It yields the protein CSALISYEQYF. The chain has TRBV20-1 and TRBJ2-5; unclear D gene. The J call may not be correct, given that the DNA end is closer to TRBJ2-7. Germline CDR1 and CDR2: DFQATT and SNEGSKA (reference sequence). CDR3 length: 11 amino acids.